This TCR beta chain was observed in a study of early T cells in non-severe SARS-CoV-2 infection. Study summary: Investigators sequenced bulk RNA drawn from unsorted whole blood, and chains remained unpaired. Study-wide results and caveats: Anti-spike CD8 specificities were favored by VDJdb matching, whose results missed private and CD4 specificities.

Deletions cut 7 bases from V and 9 bases from J, with 19 bases between. The CDR3 spans 13 residues. Germline V gene lookup returns CDR1 DFQATT and CDR2 SNEGSKA (reference sequence). The library protocol tagged individual cDNA molecules with unique molecular identifiers. TCRdb reprocessed the 5' RACE reads via MiXCR and lists one record per CDR3 protein. The sample holds 50,000 to 65,000 distinct CDR3 sequences, over 20% seen once. Only a few counts were recorded for this clonotype. Its antigen remains unidentified. This specimen was whole blood, taken at baseline. The TCR originated in an adult who was a healthcare worker with PCR-confirmed SARS-CoV-2 infection or an uninfected control (not recorded which). This sequence joins TRBV20-1 and TRBJ1-5, with D perhaps TRBD1 (5 bases). CDR3 protein: CSGQSGHTMPQHF. The CDR3 region has the DNA TGCAGTGGGCAGTCAGGGCACACTATGCCCCAGCATTTT.